At least ten counts were recorded for the clone carrying this T cell receptor beta chain. Indicated time point: persistent/refractory GD, antithyroid drugs over 5 years with positive TRAb. Extracted PBMC RNA gave rise to the TCR library. V was clipped by 2 bases and J by 1 base; unmatched bases: 3. Germline V gene data show CDR1 as SGHTA and CDR2 as FQGNSA. The CDR3 contains 15 residues. The entry originates in a study of regulatory T cells in long-lasting Graves disease. Investigators prepared the TCR beta libraries by applying iRepertoire HTBI primers and Arm-PCR of CDR3 regions. One entry per CDR3 protein, called by TCRdb with MiXCR from the multiplex PCR reads. The repertoire holds roughly 450,000 distinct CDR3 sequences, with about 20% as singletons.

This sequence originates from a female donor with Graves disease. Material: peripheral blood mononuclear cells (PBMCs), obtained when the disease was refractory, from a patient treated with antithyroid drugs. The rearrangement joins TRBV7-2 to TRBJ2-7; 9 bases line up with TRBD1. Written as DNA, the CDR3 is TGTGCCAGCAGCTTAACAGGGGGCATTTCCTACGAGCAGTACTTC. Translated: CASSLTGGISYEQYF. Full variable domain (outside the CDR3, taken from reference TRBV7-2 and TRBJ2-7): GAGVSQSPSNKVTEKGKDVELRCDPISGHTALYWYRQSLGQGLEFLIYFQGNSAPDKSGLPSDRFSAERTGGSVSTLTIQRTQQEDSAVYLCASSLTGGISYEQYFGPGTRLTVT.